This T cell receptor beta chain was sequenced during a study of radiation and T cells in renal cell carcinoma. About the study: Nephrectomy followed 15 Gy stereotactic body radiation by 4 weeks. Study-level findings and limits: Top tumor clonotypes rose in blood 2 weeks post-radiation, then contracted. Pretreatment tumor biopsies were lacking, so baseline clonotypes are unknown.

The V gene's germline CDR1 is MNHEY and CDR2 SMNVEV (reference sequence). V lost 5 bases and J lost 0; bases outside the gene matches: 13. This CDR3 is built from 18 residues. With regard to this clone: The antigen remains unidentified.

Noted time point: baseline pretreatment blood. Treatment given: 15 Gy SBRT to primary tumor, nephrectomy 4 weeks later. After SBRT, blood was collected at 2 and 4 weeks, plus baseline. The table came from immunoSEQ multiplex PCR; TCRdb's copy has only in-frame clones and leaves some out. The table shows tens of thousands of clones, with roughly four fifths occurring only once. The sequence came from a man aged 55 to 70 with renal cell carcinoma. The chain combines TRBV27 with TRBJ1-3, with 7 bases identical to TRBD1. Material: blood, obtained from a patient whose treatment included radiotherapy and nephrectomy. The CDR3 DNA reads TGTGCCAGCAGTCTCCGCTTCCCGGGACAGAGCTCTGGAAACACCATATATTTT. Amino acids: CASSLRFPGQSSGNTIYF.